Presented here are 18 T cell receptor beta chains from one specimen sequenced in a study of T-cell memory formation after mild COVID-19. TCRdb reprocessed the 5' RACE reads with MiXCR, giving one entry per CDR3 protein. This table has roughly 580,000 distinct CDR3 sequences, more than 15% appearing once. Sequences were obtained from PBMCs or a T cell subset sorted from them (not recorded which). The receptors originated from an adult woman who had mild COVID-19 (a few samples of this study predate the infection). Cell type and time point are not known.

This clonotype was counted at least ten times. The CDR3 nucleotides are TGTGCCAGCAGCTCTTTCGGTTTGGCTGTTCTAGCCAAAAACATTCAGTACTTC. As protein: CASSSFGLAVLAKNIQYF. The J gene is TRBJ2-4, the V gene TRBV12-3 or TRBV12-4; D unclear. V was clipped by 6 bases and J by 0 bases, with 21 bases between them. CDR3 length equals 18 residues.

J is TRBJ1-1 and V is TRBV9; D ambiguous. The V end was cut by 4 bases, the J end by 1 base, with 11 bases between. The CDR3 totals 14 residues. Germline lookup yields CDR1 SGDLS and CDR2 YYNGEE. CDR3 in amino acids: CASSHFEGNTEAFF. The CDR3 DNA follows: TGTGCCAGCAGCCACTTTGAAGGGAACACTGAAGCTTTCTTT.

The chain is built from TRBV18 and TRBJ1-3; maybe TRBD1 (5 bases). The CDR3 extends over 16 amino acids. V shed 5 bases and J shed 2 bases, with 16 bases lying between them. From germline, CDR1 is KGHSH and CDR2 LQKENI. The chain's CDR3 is CASSFGGVDPGNTIYF. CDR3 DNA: TGTGCCAGCTCATTCGGAGGGGTGGATCCTGGAAACACCATATATTTT. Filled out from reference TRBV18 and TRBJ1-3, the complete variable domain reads NAGVMQNPRHLVRRRGQEARLRCSPMKGHSHVYWYRQLPEEGLKFMVYLQKENIIDESGMPKERFSAEFPKEGPSILRIQQVVRGDSAAYFCASSFGGVDPGNTIYFGEGSWLTVV.

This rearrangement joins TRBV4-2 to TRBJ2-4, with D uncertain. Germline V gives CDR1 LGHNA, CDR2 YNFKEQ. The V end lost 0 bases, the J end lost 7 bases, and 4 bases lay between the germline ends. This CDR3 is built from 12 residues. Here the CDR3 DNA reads TGTGCCAGCAGCCAAGAGTGGAACATTCAGTACTTC. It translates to CASSQEWNIQYF.

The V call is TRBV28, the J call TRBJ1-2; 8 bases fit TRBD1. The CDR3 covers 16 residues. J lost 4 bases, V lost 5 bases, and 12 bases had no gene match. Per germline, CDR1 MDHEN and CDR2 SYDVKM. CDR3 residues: CASSRAGTGYFYGYTF. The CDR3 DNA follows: TGTGCCAGCAGTCGTGCCGGGACAGGATACTTCTATGGCTACACCTTC.

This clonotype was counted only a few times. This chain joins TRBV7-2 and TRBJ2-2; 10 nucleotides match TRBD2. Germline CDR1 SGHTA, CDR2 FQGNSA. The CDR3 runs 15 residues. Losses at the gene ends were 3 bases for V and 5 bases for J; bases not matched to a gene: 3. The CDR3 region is CASSFGTSVTGELFF. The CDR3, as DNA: TGTGCCAGCAGCTTCGGGACTAGCGTTACCGGGGAGCTGTTTTTT.

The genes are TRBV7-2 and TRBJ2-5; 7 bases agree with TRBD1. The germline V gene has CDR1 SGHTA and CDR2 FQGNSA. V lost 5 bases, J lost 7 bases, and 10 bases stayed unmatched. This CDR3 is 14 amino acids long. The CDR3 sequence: CASSPRQGGMTQYF. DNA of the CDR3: TGTGCCAGCAGCCCGAGACAGGGTGGGATGACCCAGTACTTC. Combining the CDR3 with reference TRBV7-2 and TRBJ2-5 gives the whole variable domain GAGVSQSPSNKVTEKGKDVELRCDPISGHTALYWYRQSLGQGLEFLIYFQGNSAPDKSGLPSDRFSAERTGGSVSTLTIQRTQQEDSAVYLCASSPRQGGMTQYFGPGTRLLVL.

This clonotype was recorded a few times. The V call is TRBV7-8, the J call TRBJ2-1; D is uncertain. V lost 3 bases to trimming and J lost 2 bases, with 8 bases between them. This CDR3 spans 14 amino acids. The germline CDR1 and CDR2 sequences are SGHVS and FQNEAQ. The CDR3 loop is CASSLIGTYNEQFF. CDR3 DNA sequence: TGTGCCAGCAGCTTGATAGGGACCTACAATGAGCAGTTCTTC.

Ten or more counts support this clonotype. The CDR3 protein is CASSPPGANVLTF. The DNA of the CDR3 is TGCGCCAGCAGCCCACCCGGGGCCAACGTCCTGACTTTC. V usage is TRBV4-1 and J usage is TRBJ2-6, with unresolved D. CDR1 is MGHRA, CDR2 YSYEKL, per germline. This CDR3 spans 13 amino acids. Trimming pared 4 bases from V and 4 bases from J, leaving 5 bases between.

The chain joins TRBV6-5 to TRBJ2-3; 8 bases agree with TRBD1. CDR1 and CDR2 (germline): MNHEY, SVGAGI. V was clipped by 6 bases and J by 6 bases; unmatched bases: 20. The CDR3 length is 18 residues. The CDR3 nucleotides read TGTGCCAGCAGCTACGACCATCGTCCGACAGGGGAATGGGATACGCAGTATTTT. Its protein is CASSYDHRPTGEWDTQYF.

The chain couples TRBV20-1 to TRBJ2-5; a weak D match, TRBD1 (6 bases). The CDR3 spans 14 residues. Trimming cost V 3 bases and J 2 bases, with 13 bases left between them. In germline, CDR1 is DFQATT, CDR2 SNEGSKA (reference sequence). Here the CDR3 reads CSARWQGFQETQYF. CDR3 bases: TGCAGTGCTAGGTGGCAGGGGTTTCAAGAGACCCAGTACTTC.

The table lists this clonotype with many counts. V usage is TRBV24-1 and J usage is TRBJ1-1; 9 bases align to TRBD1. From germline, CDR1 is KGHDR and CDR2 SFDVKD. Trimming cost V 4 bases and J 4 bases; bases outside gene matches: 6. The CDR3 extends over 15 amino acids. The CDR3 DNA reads TGTGCCACCAGTGACCACAGGGGGCTACGCACTGAAGCTTTCTTT. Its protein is CATSDHRGLRTEAFF.

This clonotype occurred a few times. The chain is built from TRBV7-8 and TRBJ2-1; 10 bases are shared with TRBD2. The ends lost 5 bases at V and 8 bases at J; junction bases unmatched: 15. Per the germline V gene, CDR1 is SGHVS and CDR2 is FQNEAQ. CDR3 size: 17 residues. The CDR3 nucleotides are TGTGCCAGCAGCCCGGGAAGCGGGGGGGCCTTTATCTATGAGCAGTTCTTC. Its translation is CASSPGSGGAFIYEQFF.

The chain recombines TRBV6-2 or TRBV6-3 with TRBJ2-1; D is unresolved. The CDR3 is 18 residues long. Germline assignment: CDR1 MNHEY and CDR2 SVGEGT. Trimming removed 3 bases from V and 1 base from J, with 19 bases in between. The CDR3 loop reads CASSYPSRVRKSYNEQFF. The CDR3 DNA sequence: TGTGCCAGCAGTTATCCGTCCCGGGTCCGTAAATCCTACAATGAGCAGTTCTTC.

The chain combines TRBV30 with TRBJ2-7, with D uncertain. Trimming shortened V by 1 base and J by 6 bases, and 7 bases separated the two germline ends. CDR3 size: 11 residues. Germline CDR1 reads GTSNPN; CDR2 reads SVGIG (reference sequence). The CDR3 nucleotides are TGTGCCTGGAGTGCCCCCCTCGAGCAGTACTTC. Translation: CAWSAPLEQYF.

CDR3 sequence reads: CSAGLAAYNEQFF. The DNA of the CDR3 is TGCAGCGCCGGACTAGCGGCCTACAATGAGCAGTTCTTC. V gene TRBV29-1 combines with J gene TRBJ2-1, with 10 bases matching TRBD2. Germline-derived CDR1 and CDR2 are SQVTM and ANQGSEA. The CDR3 sequence is 13 residues long. V gave up 7 bases and J gave up 2 bases; unmatched junction bases: 2.

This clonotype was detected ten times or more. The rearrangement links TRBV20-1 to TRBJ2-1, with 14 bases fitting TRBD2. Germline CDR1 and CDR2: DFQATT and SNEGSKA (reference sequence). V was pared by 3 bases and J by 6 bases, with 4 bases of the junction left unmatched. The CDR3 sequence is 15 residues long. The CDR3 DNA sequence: TGCAGTGCTAGGGGACTAGCGGGGGCGGTCAATGAGCAGTTCTTC. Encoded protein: CSARGLAGAVNEQFF.

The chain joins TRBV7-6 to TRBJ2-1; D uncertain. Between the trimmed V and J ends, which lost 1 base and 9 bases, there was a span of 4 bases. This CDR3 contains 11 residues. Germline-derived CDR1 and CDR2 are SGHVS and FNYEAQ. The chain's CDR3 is CASSLGPEQFF. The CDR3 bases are TGTGCCAGCAGCTTAGGTCCTGAGCAGTTCTTC.